This T cell receptor beta chain was identified in a study of blood T cell repertoires in COVID-19. Overall study: COVID-19 samples from acute and convalescent phases originated in the United States, Italy and Spain.

Methods used by the authors: Reference gene primer amplification gave nucleated cell count estimates. The table came from immunoSEQ multiplex PCR; TCRdb's copy has only in-frame clones and leaves some out. D and trimming were read from the DNA, whereas the V and J calls and clone size are those reported in that table. Of hundreds of thousands of clones detected, 75% to 90% appear once; the ten largest clones hold approximately 9.4%. There are 16 residues in the CDR3. Germline V gene data show CDR1 as SGHTA and CDR2 as FQGNSA. V lost 3 bases and J 5 bases, leaving 16 bases between the germline ends. Cohort 3 recovery required two negative PCRs, clearance, or symptom resolution.

Sequenced material: PBMCs or T cells enriched from blood (not recorded which). The TCR was taken from a woman aged 40 to 50 who had recovered from COVID-19. The chain links TRBV7-2 to TRBJ1-4; TRBD1 is a possible D gene (6 bases). CDR3 in amino acids: CASSFRGGWGNEKLFF. The CDR3 coding sequence is TGTGCCAGCAGCTTCAGGGGAGGGTGGGGGAATGAAAAACTGTTTTTT.